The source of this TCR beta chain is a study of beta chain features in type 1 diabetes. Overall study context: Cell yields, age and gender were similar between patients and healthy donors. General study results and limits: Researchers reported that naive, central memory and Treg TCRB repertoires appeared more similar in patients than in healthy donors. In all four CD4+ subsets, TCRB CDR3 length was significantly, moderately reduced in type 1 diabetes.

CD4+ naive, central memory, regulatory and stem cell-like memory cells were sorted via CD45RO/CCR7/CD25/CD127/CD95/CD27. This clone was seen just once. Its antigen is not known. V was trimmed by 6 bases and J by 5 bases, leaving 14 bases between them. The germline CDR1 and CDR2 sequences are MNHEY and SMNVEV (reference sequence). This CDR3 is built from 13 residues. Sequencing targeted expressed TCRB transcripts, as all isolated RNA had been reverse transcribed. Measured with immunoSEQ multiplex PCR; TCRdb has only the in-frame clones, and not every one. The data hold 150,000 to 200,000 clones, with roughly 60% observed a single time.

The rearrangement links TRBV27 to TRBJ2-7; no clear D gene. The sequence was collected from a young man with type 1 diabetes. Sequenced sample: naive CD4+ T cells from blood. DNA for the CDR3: TGTGCCAGCAGCATCAGGCGGCCCGACGAGCAGTACTTC. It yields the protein CASSIRRPDEQYF.